Below are 27 T cell receptor beta chains sequenced from a single sample in a study of blood T cell repertoires in COVID-19. TCRdb's copy holds only in-frame clones and misses some; the assay was immunoSEQ multiplex PCR. The table lists approximately 180,000 clones, 70% to 90% of them singletons. Source material: peripheral blood. The receptors shown here come from a man aged 55 to 69 with active or convalescent COVID-19.

The table lists this clone with many counts. This sequence joins TRBV6-5 and TRBJ1-2; 7 bases match TRBD1. The V gene end was trimmed by 0 bases and the J gene end by 7 bases; junction bases not matched to a gene: 5. CDR1 MNHEY and CDR2 SVGAGI come from the germline V gene. This CDR3 is 14 amino acids long. CDR3 nucleotide sequence: TGTGCCAGCAGTTACTCGAAAGGGGGCTCTGGCTACACCTTC. Amino acid sequence: CASSYSKGGSGYTF.

This chain uses TRBV4-2 with TRBJ2-5; 8 nucleotides match TRBD2. Germline trimming cut 7 bases from V and 7 bases from J; bases unmatched to any gene: 17. Germline V gene sequence: CDR1 LGHNA, CDR2 YNFKEQ. CDR3 length: 16 amino acids. The CDR3 sequence: CASTDVPSGGRGTQYF. The DNA for the CDR3 is TGTGCCAGCACCGATGTTCCCAGCGGGGGAAGAGGGACCCAGTACTTC.

The chain is built from TRBV4-1 and TRBJ2-3; 7 bases fit TRBD2. The J segment lost 2 bases and the V segment lost 1 base, leaving 3 bases of the junction unmatched. The germline V gene has CDR1 MGHRA and CDR2 YSYEKL. The CDR3 covers 15 residues. The CDR3 spells CASSQVGTITDTQYF. CDR3 DNA sequence: TGCGCCAGCAGCCAAGTTGGGACTATCACAGATACGCAGTATTTT.

J is TRBJ1-5 and V is TRBV2; D may be TRBD1 (6 bases). Deletions cut 5 bases from V and 6 bases from J, with 17 bases between. This CDR3 is built from 15 residues. From germline, CDR1 is SNHLY and CDR2 FYNNEI. The CDR3 coding sequence is TGTGCCAGCAGTCCCGACGGGGGGCAGGGTCAGCCCCAGCATTTT. Translating gives CASSPDGGQGQPQHF.

The V and J genes are TRBV6-5 and TRBJ2-3, with 10 positions matching TRBD1. V dropped 5 bases and J dropped 2; count of bases not matched to a gene: 4. Germline-derived CDR1 and CDR2 are MNHEY and SVGAGI. The CDR3 covers 15 residues. The CDR3 sequence is CASSKTGGYTDTQYF. CDR3 bases: TGTGCCAGCAGTAAGACAGGGGGCTACACAGATACGCAGTATTTT.

The V and J genes are TRBV30 and TRBJ1-6; D not resolved. This CDR3 region has 13 residues. The germline V gene encodes CDR1 GTSNPN and CDR2 SVGIG (reference sequence). The V end lost 3 bases, the J end lost 7 bases, and 10 bases lay between the germline ends. The CDR3 loop reads CAWRVTGNSPLHF. The CDR3 DNA sequence: TGTGCCTGGAGAGTTACGGGGAATTCACCCCTCCACTTT.

This rearrangement joins TRBV7-2 to TRBJ1-6; no definite D call. The CDR3 is 14 residues long. Germline lookup yields CDR1 SGHTA and CDR2 FQGNSA. V was shortened by 3 bases and J by 5 bases, with 8 bases between the two germline ends. CDR3 in DNA: TGTGCCAGCAGCTTCCGGGTTCATAATTCACCCCTCCACTTT. It specifies CASSFRVHNSPLHF.

The V and J genes are TRBV27 and TRBJ1-1; D is perhaps TRBD1 (5 bases). Germline V gene lookup returns CDR1 MNHEY and CDR2 SMNVEV (reference sequence). The germline V and J ends were trimmed by 3 bases and 6 bases, with 11 bases remaining between them. The length of the CDR3 is 13 residues. In DNA, the CDR3 is TGTGCCAGCAGTTTCGGTCCGGGGGCTGAAGCTTTCTTT. Its protein is CASSFGPGAEAFF.

CDR3 DNA: TGTGCCAGCAGGCGAGATGAAAAACTGTTTTTT. Residues: CASRRDEKLFF. V is TRBV6-5 and J is TRBJ1-4; D gene ambiguous. V lost 6 bases and J lost 6, with 5 bases in between. Germline V gene data show CDR1 as MNHEY and CDR2 as SVGAGI. CDR3 length equals 11 residues.

V and J are TRBV25-1 and TRBJ1-2; 9 bases line up with TRBD1. Trimming at V came to 3 bases and at J to 8 bases, leaving 10 bases not matched to a gene. The CDR3 totals 15 residues. From germline, CDR1 is MGHDK and CDR2 SYGVNS. The CDR3 loop reads CASSDYRQGEEGYTF. CDR3 coding DNA: TGTGCCAGCAGTGATTATAGACAGGGGGAGGAAGGCTACACCTTC.

This rearrangement joins TRBV6-6 to TRBJ2-1; D uncertain. Trimming removed 6 bases at V and 5 bases at J, with 8 bases between. The germline V gene encodes CDR1 MNHNY and CDR2 SVGAGI (reference sequence). The length of the CDR3 is 12 residues. The DNA for the CDR3 is TGTGCCAGCAGCCTACTAAACAATGAGCAGTTCTTC. It is translated as CASSLLNNEQFF.

This chain connects TRBV9 to TRBJ2-6; 8 bases map to TRBD1. The CDR3 has 15 residues. Germline V gives CDR1 SGDLS, CDR2 YYNGEE. V was pared by 7 bases and J by 1 base, with 4 bases of the junction left unmatched. CDR3 nucleotides: TGTGCCAGCCGACAGGGGAGGTCTGGGGCCAACGTCCTGACTTTC. Its translation is CASRQGRSGANVLTF.

This chain uses TRBV12-3 or TRBV12-4 with TRBJ1-2; D is uncertain. V gave up 6 bases and J gave up 8 bases, with 13 bases separating them. The length of the CDR3 is 12 residues. In nucleotides, the CDR3 is TGTGCCAGCAGATTCGGCCCGGAGGGCTACACCTTC. Its protein is CASRFGPEGYTF.

The chain joins TRBV19 to TRBJ1-2, with 8 bases matching TRBD1. Unmatched junction bases numbered 11, after V lost 4 bases and J lost 4 bases. CDR1 LNHDA and CDR2 SQIVND come from the germline V gene (reference sequence). The CDR3 loop spans 16 amino acids. This CDR3 is CASSTGQGSTFYGYTF. The DNA for the CDR3 is TGTGCCAGTAGTACCGGACAGGGAAGCACCTTCTATGGCTACACCTTC.

V and J are TRBV2 and TRBJ1-6, with 8 bases matching TRBD1. The trim removed 4 bases at V and 7 bases at J, leaving 3 bases unmatched. CDR3 length equals 14 residues. CDR1 and CDR2 from the germline V gene are SNHLY and FYNNEI. CDR3 region: CASSGWDRNSPLHF. CDR3 nucleotide sequence: TGTGCCAGCAGTGGGTGGGACAGGAATTCACCCCTCCACTTT.

The chain uses TRBV27 and TRBJ2-7; D remains unclear. The CDR3 sequence is 15 residues long. Germline V lookup: CDR1 MNHEY, CDR2 SMNVEV (reference sequence). V gave up 4 bases and J gave up 3 bases, with 16 bases separating them. CDR3 amino acids: CASSSLLRVDYEQYF. Written as DNA, the CDR3 is TGTGCCAGCAGTTCGTTGCTACGGGTTGACTACGAGCAGTACTTC.

The chain carries TRBV2 and TRBJ2-3; the D gene is possibly TRBD1 (6 bases). The germline V gene encodes CDR1 SNHLY and CDR2 FYNNEI. Trimming took off 8 bases at V and 4 bases at J, with 16 bases between the two ends. The CDR3 loop spans 14 amino acids. The CDR3 sequence is CASGRTVNPDTQYF. CDR3 sequence (DNA): TGTGCCAGCGGACGGACAGTGAACCCAGATACGCAGTATTTT. Full variable domain (missing parts from reference TRBV2 and TRBJ2-3): EPEVTQTPSHQVTQMGQEVILRCVPISNHLYFYWYRQILGQKVEFLVSFYNNEISEKSEIFDDQFSVERPDGSNFTLKIRSTKLEDSAMYFCASGRTVNPDTQYFGPGTRLTVL.

This chain joins TRBV9 and TRBJ2-3; no definite D call. Germline CDR1 reads SGDLS; CDR2 reads YYNGEE. V dropped 0 bases and J dropped 0 bases, with 14 bases sitting between them. This CDR3 spans 17 amino acids. Here the CDR3 DNA reads TGTGCCAGCAGCGTAGGTGTGGGCTCCACTAGCACAGATACGCAGTATTTT. Translated, it gives CASSVGVGSTSTDTQYF.

The CDR3 sequence: CASSSPRDRGLGGELFF. For the CDR3, the DNA is TGTGCCAGCAGCTCACCCCGGGACAGGGGGCTCGGCGGGGAGCTGTTTTTT. This chain uses TRBV11-2 with TRBJ2-2, with 12 nucleotides matching TRBD1. There are 17 residues in the CDR3. CDR1 is SGHAT, CDR2 FQNNGV, per germline. Trimming cost V 4 bases and J 7 bases; bases outside gene matches: 10.

V is TRBV5-1 and J is TRBJ2-5, with D uncertain. The CDR3 covers 15 residues. Between the trimmed V and J ends, which lost 1 base and 3 bases, there was a span of 13 bases. CDR1 SGHRS and CDR2 YFSETQ come from the germline V gene. CDR3 loop: CASSLLLQTEETQYF. For the CDR3, the DNA is TGCGCCAGCAGCTTGCTTCTCCAGACTGAAGAGACCCAGTACTTC.

The CDR3 DNA sequence: TGCAGCGTTGATGAACTTCTCTATGGCTACACCTTC. As protein: CSVDELLYGYTF. The chain couples TRBV29-1 to TRBJ1-2; D not certain. Trimming cost V 3 bases and J 4 bases, with 9 bases left between them. The length of the CDR3 is 12 residues. CDR1 is SQVTM and CDR2 is ANQGSEA in the germline V gene.

In the case of this clone: One end of the junction varies from germline; a read error may be responsible. The V and J genes are TRBV6-5 and TRBJ1-2; tentatively, D is TRBD1 (6 bases). The germline V gene has CDR1 MNHEY and CDR2 SVGAGI. The CDR3 extends over 15 amino acids. CDR3 nucleotides: TGTGCCAGCAGTCCGGCGCCAGGGGTGCCCTATGCCTACACCTTC. The encoded protein is CASSPAPGVPYAYTF.

This chain uses TRBV11-2 with TRBJ2-7; weak D call: TRBD2 (6 bases). CDR1 is SGHAT, CDR2 FQNNGV, per germline. Trimming left V 0 bases short and J 0 bases short, with 9 bases between. The CDR3 totals 15 residues. CDR3 amino acids: CASSLEPGGSYEQYF. CDR3 sequence (DNA): TGTGCCAGCAGCTTAGAGCCCGGGGGCTCCTACGAGCAGTACTTC.

This sequence joins TRBV6-5 and TRBJ1-2, with 7 bases matching TRBD1. The CDR3 runs to 15 residues. CDR1 and CDR2 from the germline V gene are MNHEY and SVGAGI. The ends lost 0 bases at V and 4 bases at J; junction bases unmatched: 5. CDR3 nucleotide sequence: TGTGCCAGCAGTTACTCCAGACAGGGACTCTATGGCTACACCTTC. This sequence encodes CASSYSRQGLYGYTF.

The genes are TRBV5-1 and TRBJ1-2; TRBD1 aligns across 7 bases. The germline V gene encodes CDR1 SGHRS and CDR2 YFSETQ. The J segment lost 6 bases and the V segment lost 4 bases, leaving 3 bases of the junction unmatched. The CDR3 consists of 12 residues. The CDR3 is CASSVTGNGYTF. The CDR3 DNA is TGCGCCAGCAGCGTGACAGGGAATGGCTACACCTTC.

The V gene is TRBV29-1, the J gene TRBJ2-2; TRBD1 is a possible D gene (6 bases). This CDR3 is built from 12 residues. Germline-derived CDR1 and CDR2 are SQVTM and ANQGSEA. CDR3 DNA sequence: TGCGGAACAACAGGGTACACCGGGGAGCTGTTTTTT. Protein product: CGTTGYTGELFF.

The chain couples TRBV13 to TRBJ1-2, with TRBD1 matching over 9 bases. The CDR3 length is 18 residues. J lost 4 bases, V lost 5 bases, and 17 bases had no gene match. CDR1 is PRHDT and CDR2 is FYEKMQ in the germline V gene (reference sequence). The CDR3 nucleotides are TGTGCCAGCAGCCAACATCCCGGGACAGGGAGGATTTCCTATGGCTACACCTTC. This encodes CASSQHPGTGRISYGYTF.